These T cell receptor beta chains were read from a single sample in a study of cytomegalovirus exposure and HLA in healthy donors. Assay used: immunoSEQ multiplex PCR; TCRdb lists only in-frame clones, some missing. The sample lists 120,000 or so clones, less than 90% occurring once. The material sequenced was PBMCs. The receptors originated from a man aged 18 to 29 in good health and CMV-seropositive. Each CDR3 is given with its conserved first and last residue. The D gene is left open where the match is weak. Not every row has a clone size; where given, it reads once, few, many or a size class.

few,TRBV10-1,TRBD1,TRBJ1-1,TGCGCCAGCAGTGCGACAGTAACAGGGGGCTACACTGAAGCTTTCTTT,CASSATVTGGYTEAFF
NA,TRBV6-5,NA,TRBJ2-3,TGTGCCAGCGGGAGCAGCGGCACAGATACGCAGTATTTT,CASGSSGTDTQYF
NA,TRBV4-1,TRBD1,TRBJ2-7,TGCGCCAGCAGCCAAGTCTCCTTGACAGGGACCCACGAGCAGTACTTC,CASSQVSLTGTHEQYF
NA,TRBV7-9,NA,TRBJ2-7,TGTGCCAGCAGCCTAGGCTCAGGAGGTAATGAGCAGTACTTC,CASSLGSGGNEQYF
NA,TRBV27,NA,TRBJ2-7,TGTGCCAGCAGGGCAGGGGCCGACGAGCAGTACTTC,CASRAGADEQYF
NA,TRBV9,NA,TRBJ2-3,TGTGCCAGCAGCGTCGCAGATACGCAGTATTTT,CASSVADTQYF
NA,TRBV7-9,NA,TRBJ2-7,TGTGCCAGCAGCGTTGTTAGCTCCTACGAGCAGTACTTC,CASSVVSSYEQYF
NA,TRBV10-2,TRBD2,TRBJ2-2,TGCGCCACCGGGCTAGCGGGGAGCACCGGGGAGCTGTTTTTT,CATGLAGSTGELFF
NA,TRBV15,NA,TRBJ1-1,TGTGCCACCAGCAGACAGCGGGCTTTGAACACTGAAGCTTTCTTT,CATSRQRALNTEAFF
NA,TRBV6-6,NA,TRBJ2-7,TGTGCCAGCAGTTACACGGCGGGGACCTCCTACGAGCAGTACTTC,CASSYTAGTSYEQYF
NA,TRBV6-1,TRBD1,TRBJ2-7,TGTGCCAGCAGAGAGGACAGGGCTACTATGGGGCAGTACTTC,CASREDRATMGQYF
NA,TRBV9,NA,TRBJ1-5,TGTGCCAGCAGCGTAGATATAAATCAGCCCCAGCATTTT,CASSVDINQPQHF
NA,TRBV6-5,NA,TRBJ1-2,TGTGCCAGCAGTTCGATGTCGACAGGCCTTGTCTATGGCTACACCTTC,CASSSMSTGLVYGYTF
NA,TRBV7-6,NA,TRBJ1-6,TGTGCCAGCAGCCACGGGGATTCACCCCTCCACTTT,CASSHGDSPLHF
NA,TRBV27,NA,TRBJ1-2,TGTGCCAGCGCCTTTGGGGCCCTCGCTGGCTACACCTTC,CASAFGALAGYTF
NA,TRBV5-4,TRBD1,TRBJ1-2,TGTGCCAGCAGCTTTATAACAGGGGGTTCTAACTATGGCTACACCTTC,CASSFITGGSNYGYTF
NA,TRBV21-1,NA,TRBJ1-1,TGTGCCAGCAGCAAACAGGGACAGGGTAAAAGGGACACTGAAGCTTTCTTT,CASSKQGQGKRDTEAFF
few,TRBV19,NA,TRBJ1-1,TGTGCCAGTAGTCCCGGGACAGAAGCTTTCTTT,CASSPGTEAFF
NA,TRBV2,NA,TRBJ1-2,TGTGCCAGCAGGGGGGCGATTTACTATGGCTACACCTTC,CASRGAIYYGYTF
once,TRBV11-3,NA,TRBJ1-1,TGTGCCAGCAGCTTCTCACAGGGCCAAGCTTTCTTT,CASSFSQGQAFF
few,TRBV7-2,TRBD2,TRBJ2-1,TGTGCCAGCAGCCTAGCTAGCGGGGGGGCCTATTCTCTGTTCTTC,CASSLASGGAYSLFF
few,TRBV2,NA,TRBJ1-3,TGTGCCAGCAGTGTACGGGAAAACACCATATATTTT,CASSVRENTIYF
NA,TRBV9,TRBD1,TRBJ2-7,TGTGCCAGCAGCCCCCAGGGGACAGGGAACTACGAGCAGTACTTC,CASSPQGTGNYEQYF
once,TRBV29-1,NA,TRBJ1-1,TGCAGCGTTACACTACAGGGAAGATTGAACACTGAAGCTTTCTTT,CSVTLQGRLNTEAFF
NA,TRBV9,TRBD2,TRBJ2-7,TGTGCCAGCAGCCCGCAAGTCGGCGGGGGGGCCTCCTACGAGCAGTACTTC,CASSPQVGGGASYEQYF
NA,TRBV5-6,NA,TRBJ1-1,TGTGCCAGCAGCTTGTTGGGGGCTCTCACTGAAGCTTTCTTT,CASSLLGALTEAFF
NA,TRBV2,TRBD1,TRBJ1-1,TGTGCCAGCAGGGGGGACAGGGGCACTGAAGCTTTCTTT,CASRGDRGTEAFF
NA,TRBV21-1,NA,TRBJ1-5,TGTGCCAGCCCCCCCGGACCGGGGAATAGCAATCAGCCCCAGCATTTT,CASPPGPGNSNQPQHF
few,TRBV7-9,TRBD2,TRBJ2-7,TGTGCCAGCAGCTTAGTTGGGGAGGGCGAGCAGTACTTC,CASSLVGEGEQYF
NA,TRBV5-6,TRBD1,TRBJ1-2,TGTGCCAGCAGCATGGGACAGGGATCCTATGGCTACACCTTC,CASSMGQGSYGYTF
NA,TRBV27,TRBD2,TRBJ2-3,TGTGCCAGCAGTGGGGCGCGGGGGAACACAGATACGCAGTATTTT,CASSGARGNTDTQYF
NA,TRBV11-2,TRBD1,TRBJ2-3,TGTGCCAGCAGCACCCCGGGACAGGCCACAGATACGCAGTATTTT,CASSTPGQATDTQYF
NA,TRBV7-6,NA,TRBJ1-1,TGTGCCAGCAGCTCCGGTTCGAACACTGAAGCTTTCTTT,CASSSGSNTEAFF
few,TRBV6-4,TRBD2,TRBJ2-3,TGTGCCAGCAGTGTCCAGGGCGGGGGGTCAGATACGCAGTATTTT,CASSVQGGGSDTQYF
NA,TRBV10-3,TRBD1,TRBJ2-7,TGTGCCATCACAACAGACAGGGCCGAGCAGTACTTC,CAITTDRAEQYF
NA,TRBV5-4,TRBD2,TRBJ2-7,TGTGCCAGCAGCTTTAGCGGGGGGGCCTACGAGCAGTACTTC,CASSFSGGAYEQYF
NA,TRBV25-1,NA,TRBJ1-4,TGTGCCAGCAGTGGCCAGCAGGGGAGGGTGTTTTTT,CASSGQQGRVFF
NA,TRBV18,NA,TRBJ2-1,TGTGCCAGCTCACCAACCCCTCACGGCTACAATGAGCAGTTCTTC,CASSPTPHGYNEQFF
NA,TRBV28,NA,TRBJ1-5,TGTGCCAGCAGTTTGCCTAGCGGGGCAGGTCGACTATACTATAGCAATCAGCCCCAGCATTTT,CASSLPSGAGRLYYSNQPQHF
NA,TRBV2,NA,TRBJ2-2,TGTGCCAGCAGTGGCCCCGGGACTCCTGGGGGGGAGCTGTTTTTT,CASSGPGTPGGELFF
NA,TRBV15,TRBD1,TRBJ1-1,TGTGCCACCAGTTGGGACCGGGACAGGGGCCCTGAAGCTTTCTTT,CATSWDRDRGPEAFF
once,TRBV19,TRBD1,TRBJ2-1,TGTGCCAGTAGTCTTCAGGGGGCGACGGGCTACAATGAGCAGTTCTTC,CASSLQGATGYNEQFF
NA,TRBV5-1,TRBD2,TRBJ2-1,TGCGCCAGCAGCTTGGATGGCCTAGCGGAAAACAATGAGCAGTTCTTC,CASSLDGLAENNEQFF
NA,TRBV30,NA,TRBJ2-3,TGTGCCGGAGGAAGAGGCGATACGCAGTATTTT,CAGGRGDTQYF
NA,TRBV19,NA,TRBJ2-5,TGTGCCAGTAGTATAATCGGAGGTGGGAGCCAAGAGACCCAGTACTTC,CASSIIGGGSQETQYF
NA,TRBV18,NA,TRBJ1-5,TGTGCCAGCTCACCCGACAGAACAAATCAGCCCCAGCATTTT,CASSPDRTNQPQHF
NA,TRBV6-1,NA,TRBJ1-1,TGTGCCGGAAGAATAGGACAGTTTAATGAAGCTTTCTTT,CAGRIGQFNEAFF
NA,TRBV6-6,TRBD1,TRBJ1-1,TGTGCCAGCAGTTCGCCGGACAGGGATGAGAACACTGAAGCTTTCTTT,CASSSPDRDENTEAFF
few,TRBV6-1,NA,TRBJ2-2,TGTGCCAGCAGTGAGGGGCTGATGAACACCGGGGAGCTGTTTTTT,CASSEGLMNTGELFF